This TCR beta chain derives from a study of blood T cells in healthy people across ages. PCR was performed a second time for 7 to 11 cycles using a sample-barcoded 5' primer and a J-beta primer mix. From the 5' RACE reads, TCRdb called clonotypes with MiXCR, one entry per CDR3 protein. The sample holds roughly 560,000 distinct CDR3 sequences, around 24% seen once. Findings and caveats of the study: More naive CD4+ cells and higher diversity were found in long-lived than in aged donors.

Concerning this clonotype itself: No antigen is known for it.

This CDR3 contains 14 residues. The V gene's germline CDR1 is DFQATT and CDR2 SNEGSKA (reference sequence). The ends were cut back, 6 bases at V and 3 bases at J, with 16 bases in the middle. These records were also assigned to another study, of T cells of mothers and their children. From that second work: The output of TCR recombination is shaped by thymic selection similarly in related and unrelated pairs. Related mother-child pairs showed slightly higher but non-significant overlap than unrelated pairs. At a sensitivity of around 91 clones per million clonotypes, no persistent microchimeric T cell clones appeared.

The sequence was obtained from a boy aged 5-17 years in good health. The specimen sequenced was blood. The rearrangement links TRBV20-1 to TRBJ2-3; D not certain. The CDR3 region is CSAEGHLGTDTQYF. The CDR3 region has the DNA TGCAGTGCCGAAGGCCACCTCGGGACAGATACGCAGTATTTT.